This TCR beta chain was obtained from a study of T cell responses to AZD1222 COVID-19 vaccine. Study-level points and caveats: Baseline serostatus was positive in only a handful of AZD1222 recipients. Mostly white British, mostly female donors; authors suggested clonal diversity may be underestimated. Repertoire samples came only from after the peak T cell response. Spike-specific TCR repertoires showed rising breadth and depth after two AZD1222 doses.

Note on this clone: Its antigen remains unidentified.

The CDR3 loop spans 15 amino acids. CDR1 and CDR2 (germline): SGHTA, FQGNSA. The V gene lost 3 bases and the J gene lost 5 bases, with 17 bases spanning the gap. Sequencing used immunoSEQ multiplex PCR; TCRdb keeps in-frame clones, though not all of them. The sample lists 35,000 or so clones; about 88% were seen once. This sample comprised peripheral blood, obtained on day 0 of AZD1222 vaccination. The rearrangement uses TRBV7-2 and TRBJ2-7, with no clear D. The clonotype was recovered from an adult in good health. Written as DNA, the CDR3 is TGTGCCAGCAGCTTGGTCTCGGGTCCCCCCGACGAGCAGTACTTC. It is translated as CASSLVSGPPDEQYF.